These 27 T cell receptor beta chains were sequenced from one sample in a study of T cell responses to AZD1222 COVID-19 vaccine. Method: immunoSEQ multiplex PCR; TCRdb's copy keeps in-frame clones and lacks some. The sample includes about 150,000 clones, around nine tenths of them seen just once. Here the sequenced sample was peripheral blood, taken on day 0 of AZD1222 vaccination. The receptor source for this set is an adult in good health.

This sequence joins TRBV6-4 and TRBJ1-6; perhaps TRBD1 as D (5 bases). This CDR3 is built from 13 residues. Germline V lookup: CDR1 MRHNA, CDR2 SNTAGT. V was cut by 3 bases and J by 11 bases, with 11 bases left in between. The CDR3 region is CASSEWEGAPLHF. The CDR3 DNA reads TGTGCCAGCAGTGAATGGGAAGGGGCACCCCTCCACTTT.

The genes are TRBV4-1 and TRBJ1-1; weak D call: TRBD1 (6 bases). Germline CDR1 reads MGHRA; CDR2 reads YSYEKL. This CDR3 is 14 amino acids long. V was trimmed by 4 bases and J by 0 bases, leaving 9 bases between them. Here the CDR3 reads CASSPGQMNTEAFF. The DNA for the CDR3 is TGCGCCAGCAGCCCTGGACAGATGAACACTGAAGCTTTCTTT.

This rearrangement joins TRBV5-6 to TRBJ2-3, with TRBD1 identical over 11 bases. The V segment lost 1 base and the J segment 4 bases; nucleotides outside the gene matches: 14. The CDR3 runs to 19 residues. Germline CDR1 SGHDT, CDR2 YYEEEE. CDR3 in amino acids: CASSLLRGQGEVAADTQYF. DNA for the CDR3: TGTGCCAGCAGCTTGCTTAGGGGACAGGGGGAAGTAGCGGCAGATACGCAGTATTTT.

The genes are TRBV5-4 and TRBJ2-1; TRBD2 might be the D (5 bases). The V end was cut by 4 bases, the J end by 4 bases, with 18 bases between. The CDR3 contains 16 residues. Germline V gene sequence: CDR1 SGHNT, CDR2 YYREEE (reference sequence). The CDR3 region is CASSPRGGNQYNEQFF. DNA of the CDR3: TGTGCCAGCAGCCCTCGAGGAGGCAATCAGTACAATGAGCAGTTCTTC.

The chain carries TRBV7-2 and TRBJ1-6, with D unclear. Per the germline V gene, CDR1 is SGHTA and CDR2 is FQGNSA. V gave up 4 bases and J gave up 8 bases, with 9 bases separating them. This CDR3 comprises 13 residues. CDR3 in DNA: TGTGCCAGCAGCTGGCGGGGTGATTCACCCCTCCACTTT. This codes for CASSWRGDSPLHF.

The rearrangement links TRBV6-5 to TRBJ2-7; a weak D match, TRBD2 (6 bases). Germline values: CDR1 MNHEY, CDR2 SVGAGI. This CDR3 has 13 amino acids. V lost 6 bases and J 4 bases, leaving 13 bases between the germline ends. The CDR3 DNA is TGTGCCAGCAGCCCAAATGGGGGGTACGAGCAGTACTTC. This gives the protein CASSPNGGYEQYF.

This clone was found a few times. This chain links TRBV4-1 with TRBJ1-5; D unresolved. The CDR3 has 13 residues. Germline V gene data show CDR1 as MGHRA and CDR2 as YSYEKL. V gave up 1 base and J gave up 11 bases, with 12 bases separating them. The DNA of the CDR3 is TGCGCCAGCAGCCAAGGGAGGTTTGGGGCCCAGCATTTT. This translates into CASSQGRFGAQHF.

V is TRBV29-1 and J is TRBJ1-3; D unresolved. The CDR3 loop spans 13 amino acids. Trimming pared 3 bases from V and 4 bases from J, leaving 10 bases between. Germline values: CDR1 SQVTM, CDR2 ANQGSEA. CDR3 residues: CSVEEQAGNTIYF. CDR3 DNA: TGCAGCGTTGAGGAGCAGGCCGGAAACACCATATATTTT.

The genes are TRBV5-1 and TRBJ2-3; maybe TRBD1 (6 bases). The V gene's germline CDR1 is SGHRS and CDR2 YFSETQ. This CDR3 region has 15 residues. Trimming removed 0 bases at V and 2 bases at J, with 10 bases between. The CDR3 nucleotides are TGCGCCAGCAGCTTGGGACAGGTAGCCACAGATACGCAGTATTTT. Protein: CASSLGQVATDTQYF. The whole variable domain, remainder taken from reference TRBV5-1 and TRBJ2-3, is KAGVTQTPRYLIKTRGQQVTLSCSPISGHRSVSWYQQTPGQGLQFLFEYFSETQRNKGNFPGRFSGRQFSNSRSEMNVSTLELGDSALYLCASSLGQVATDTQYFGPGTRLTVL.

The CDR3 spells CASSPGAPGPGMGEQYF. CDR3 bases: TGTGCCAGCAGCCCCGGGGCGCCGGGACCAGGGATGGGCGAGCAGTACTTC. This chain joins TRBV5-4 and TRBJ2-7, with D perhaps assigned TRBD1 or TRBD2 (5 bases each). V dropped 4 bases and J dropped 6 bases, with 26 bases sitting between them. The CDR3 is 17 residues long. Germline loops: CDR1 SGHNT, CDR2 YYREEE (reference sequence).

This chain uses TRBV9 with TRBJ2-3; 8 nucleotides align to TRBD1. The CDR3 consists of 18 residues. V lost 3 bases and J lost 8; bases outside the gene matches: 20. Germline V CDR1 and CDR2: SGDLS, YYNGEE. DNA of the CDR3: TGTGCCAGCAGCGGCGAAGACCTGGGACAGGTCGGCAGGGGTACGCAGTATTTT. This codes for CASSGEDLGQVGRGTQYF.

The rearrangement joins TRBV9 to TRBJ1-5; D call uncertain. Germline V gives CDR1 SGDLS, CDR2 YYNGEE. This CDR3 has 14 amino acids. Trimming removed 0 bases at V and 5 bases at J, with 9 bases between. CDR3 amino acids: CASSVDKGDQPQHF. CDR3 sequence (DNA): TGTGCCAGCAGCGTAGACAAGGGTGATCAGCCCCAGCATTTT.

The V call is TRBV5-1, the J call TRBJ1-1, with 7 bases lining up with TRBD1. This CDR3 has 17 residues. V lost 0 bases to trimming and J lost 1 base; unmatched junction nucleotides: 9. Germline V gene data show CDR1 as SGHRS and CDR2 as YFSETQ. CDR3 in amino acids: CASSLVPTGVGNTEAFF. Written as DNA, the CDR3 is TGCGCCAGCAGCTTGGTGCCAACAGGGGTAGGGAACACTGAAGCTTTCTTT. The full variable domain, its missing parts supplied by reference TRBV5-1 and TRBJ1-1, is KAGVTQTPRYLIKTRGQQVTLSCSPISGHRSVSWYQQTPGQGLQFLFEYFSETQRNKGNFPGRFSGRQFSNSRSEMNVSTLELGDSALYLCASSLVPTGVGNTEAFFGQGTRLTVV.

The V and J genes are TRBV7-3 and TRBJ2-1, with D possibly matching TRBD2 (5 bases). Trimming stripped 1 base from V and 3 bases from J, with 7 bases between. CDR1 and CDR2 (germline): SGHTA, FQGTGA. The CDR3 is 14 amino acids. CDR3 protein: CASSLRAGYNEQFF. The CDR3 region has the DNA TGTGCCAGCAGCTTAAGGGCGGGCTACAATGAGCAGTTCTTC.

The chain combines TRBV30 with TRBJ2-1; D is ambiguous. This CDR3 is 11 amino acids long. The V end lost 0 bases, the J end lost 12 bases, and 9 bases lay between the germline ends. Germline assignment: CDR1 GTSNPN and CDR2 SVGIG (reference sequence). The CDR3 is CAWSVASGQFF. The CDR3 DNA follows: TGTGCCTGGAGTGTAGCGTCGGGGCAGTTCTTC.

For the CDR3, the DNA is TGTGCCAGCACCACAGCGAGGGGTGTACCTGGTGAGCAGTTCTTC. Its protein product is CASTTARGVPGEQFF. This chain joins TRBV25-1 and TRBJ2-1; D tentatively reads TRBD1 or TRBD2 (5 bases each). V was clipped by 7 bases and J by 9 bases, with 22 bases between them. The CDR3 covers 15 residues. The V gene's germline CDR1 is MGHDK and CDR2 SYGVNS. The full variable domain, its missing parts supplied by reference TRBV25-1 and TRBJ2-1, is EADIYQTPRYLVIGTGKKITLECSQTMGHDKMYWYQQDPGMELHLIHYSYGVNSTEKGDLSSESTVSRIRTEHFPLTLESARPSHTSQYLCASTTARGVPGEQFFGPGTRLTVL.

The CDR3 region is CASSLGLTSTDTQYF. The CDR3 DNA sequence: TGTGCCAGCAGTTTGGGACTGACTAGCACAGATACGCAGTATTTT. The J gene is TRBJ2-3, the V gene TRBV28, with a weak D call TRBD2 (6 bases). Trimming stripped 3 bases from V and 0 bases from J, with 10 bases between. CDR1 MDHEN and CDR2 SYDVKM come from the germline V gene. This CDR3 comprises 15 residues.

In the case of this clone: The same CDR3 is also encoded by other DNA sequences in this sample. This rearrangement joins TRBV18 to TRBJ2-3; D gene unclear. There are 13 residues in the CDR3. Germline-derived CDR1 and CDR2 are KGHSH and LQKENI. V was trimmed by 3 bases and J by 0 bases, leaving 4 bases between them. The CDR3 coding sequence is TGTGCCAGCTCACCTGCCAGCACAGATACGCAGTATTTT. It translates to CASSPASTDTQYF. Complete variable domain (other parts from reference TRBV18 and TRBJ2-3): NAGVMQNPRHLVRRRGQEARLRCSPMKGHSHVYWYRQLPEEGLKFMVYLQKENIIDESGMPKERFSAEFPKEGPSILRIQQVVRGDSAAYFCASSPASTDTQYFGPGTRLTVL.

The genes are TRBV5-1 and TRBJ1-1, with TRBD1 matching over 12 bases. The trim removed 3 bases at V and 4 bases at J, leaving 7 bases unmatched. There are 16 residues in the CDR3. The germline gives CDR1 SGHRS, CDR2 YFSETQ. The CDR3 DNA is TGCGCCAGCAGCTCCGGGACAGGGGGCGCGGGCACTGAAGCTTTCTTT. It is translated as CASSSGTGGAGTEAFF.

V gene TRBV6-5 combines with J gene TRBJ1-3; 10 bases match TRBD1. The CDR3 sequence is 15 residues long. The ends lost 2 bases at V and 8 bases at J; junction bases unmatched: 6. Germline CDR1 is MNHEY and CDR2 is SVGAGI. CDR3 coding DNA: TGTGCCAGCAGTTACGGTGTGGGACAGGGGTACACCATATATTTT. Its protein is CASSYGVGQGYTIYF.

The chain employs TRBV5-1 and TRBJ1-3; D not resolved. V was trimmed by 2 bases and J by 0 bases, leaving 6 bases between them. The CDR3 consists of 14 residues. Germline V lookup: CDR1 SGHRS, CDR2 YFSETQ. The DNA of the CDR3 is TGCGCCAGCAGCTTAGGTGCCTCTGGAAACACCATATATTTT. Its protein product is CASSLGASGNTIYF.

V and J are TRBV13 and TRBJ1-2; D remains unclear. Germline V gene data show CDR1 as PRHDT and CDR2 as FYEKMQ (reference sequence). V was trimmed by 6 bases and J by 2 bases, leaving 13 bases between them. This CDR3 is 14 amino acids long. The CDR3 sequence is CASSTSGGNYGYTF. The CDR3 DNA reads as TGTGCCAGCAGTACCTCGGGAGGGAACTATGGCTACACCTTC.

The rearrangement uses TRBV25-1 and TRBJ1-6, with a tentative D call TRBD1 (6 bases). V lost 2 bases and J lost 10, with 15 bases in between. CDR1 is MGHDK, CDR2 SYGVNS, per germline. The CDR3 is made up of 15 amino acids. DNA of the CDR3: TGTGCCAGCAGTGAACAGGGGAGAGGGAGGTCACCCCTCCACTTT. Its translation: CASSEQGRGRSPLHF. Combining the CDR3 with reference TRBV25-1 and TRBJ1-6 gives the whole variable domain EADIYQTPRYLVIGTGKKITLECSQTMGHDKMYWYQQDPGMELHLIHYSYGVNSTEKGDLSSESTVSRIRTEHFPLTLESARPSHTSQYLCASSEQGRGRSPLHFGNGTRLTVT.

The chain recombines TRBV6-1 with TRBJ1-5, with 7 nucleotides matching TRBD1. Per germline, CDR1 MNHNS and CDR2 SASEGT. CDR3 size: 18 residues. V shed 4 bases, J shed 3 bases, and the junction held 15 bases outside the gene matches. In nucleotides, the CDR3 is TGTGCCAGCAGTGGCCGCGGGCAGGGGGGAGAGGACAATCAGCCCCAGCATTTT. This sequence encodes CASSGRGQGGEDNQPQHF.

This clone was observed a single time. The gene calls are TRBV4-1 and TRBJ2-3, with 7 bases identical to TRBD2. Germline CDR1 and CDR2: MGHRA and YSYEKL. The ends lost 5 bases at V and 3 bases at J; junction bases unmatched: 8. The CDR3 runs 15 residues. The CDR3 DNA follows: TGCGCCAGCAGCAATGGACTAGAAACAACAGATACGCAGTATTTT. Translated, it gives CASSNGLETTDTQYF.

In this sample, this clone turned up once. The rearrangement links TRBV27 to TRBJ1-2; D perhaps matches TRBD1 (6 bases). This CDR3 is 15 amino acids long. The germline V gene encodes CDR1 MNHEY and CDR2 SMNVEV (reference sequence). The V end was cut by 5 bases, the J end by 3 bases, with 16 bases between. Here the CDR3 DNA reads TGTGCCAGCAGTCCCGGGGCAGGGGTATACTATGGCTACACCTTC. This gives the protein CASSPGAGVYYGYTF.

The chain joins TRBV3-1 (or the pseudogene TRBV3-2) to TRBJ2-7; tentatively, D is TRBD2 (6 bases). This CDR3 has 16 amino acids. Trimming took 0 bases from V and 3 from J, leaving 15 bases between them. Per the germline V gene, CDR1 is LGHDT and CDR2 is YNNKEL (reference sequence). CDR3 protein: CASSQDPTRLGYEQYF. DNA of the CDR3: TGTGCCAGCAGCCAAGATCCCACGAGACTAGGCTACGAGCAGTACTTC.